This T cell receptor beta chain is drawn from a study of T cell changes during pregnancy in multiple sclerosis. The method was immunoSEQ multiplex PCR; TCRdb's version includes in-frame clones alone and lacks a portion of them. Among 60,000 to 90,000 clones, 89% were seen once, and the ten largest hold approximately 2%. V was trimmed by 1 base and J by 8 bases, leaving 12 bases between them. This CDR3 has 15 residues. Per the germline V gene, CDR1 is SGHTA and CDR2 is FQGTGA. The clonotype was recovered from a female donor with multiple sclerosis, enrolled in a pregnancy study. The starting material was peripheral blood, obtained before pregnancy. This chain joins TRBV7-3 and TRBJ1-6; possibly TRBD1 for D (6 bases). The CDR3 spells CASSLNTGQDSPLHF. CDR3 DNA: TGTGCCAGCAGCTTAAATACAGGGCAGGATTCACCCCTCCACTTT.